The rows below give T cell receptor beta chains drawn from one sample of a study of regulatory T cells in long-lasting Graves disease. MiXCR was run by TCRdb on the multiplex PCR reads, yielding one entry per CDR3 protein. The table includes some 440,000 distinct CDR3 sequences, about 20% detected once. Sequencing used peripheral blood mononuclear cells (PBMCs), obtained when the disease was refractory, from a patient treated with antithyroid drugs. The receptor set was obtained from a female donor with Graves disease. CDR3s include the opening cysteine and the closing phenylalanine or tryptophan.

V	J	CDR3
TRBV24-1	TRBJ1-2	CATSRTAGYGYTF
TRBV5-6	TRBJ1-6	CASSLTGVSYNSPLHF
TRBV18	TRBJ1-1	CASSPPAGVGTEAFF
TRBV5-8	TRBJ2-7	CASGFQGSYEQYF
TRBV28	TRBJ2-6	CASSVVRQGGSGANVLTF
TRBV20-1	TRBJ2-7	CSAIDRGAPSWQDF
TRBV7-6	TRBJ1-1	CASSPTGQGAGDTEAFF
TRBV7-8	TRBJ1-5	CASSLAGRRDQPQHF
TRBV5-1	TRBJ2-7	CASSSGQTHEQYF
TRBV10-3	TRBJ1-3	CAISELGGNTIYF
TRBV27	TRBJ2-7	CASSLGGGQTVYEQYF
TRBV27	TRBJ2-2	CASRGTGVAGELFF
TRBV7-9	TRBJ1-4	CASSKIIGTPTNEKLFF
TRBV19	TRBJ1-1	CASQLEDRVFSMNTEAFF
TRBV20-1	TRBJ2-1	CSARFRTWSSGISNEQFF
TRBV12-3/TRBV12-4	TRBJ1-2	CASSLRVSGYGYTF
TRBV6-1	TRBJ2-3	CASSDRDRSTDTQYF
TRBV6-5	TRBJ2-7	CASSYSTSGTGEQYF
TRBV4-2	TRBJ1-2	CASSQPKGAGDYGYTF
TRBV10-3	TRBJ1-1	CAIIGEDTEAFF
TRBV7-9	TRBJ2-7	CASEGTGVEQYF
TRBV29-1	TRBJ2-7	CSVVGGEVGSYEQYF
TRBV27	TRBJ2-3	CASSSPTSGPTDTQYF
TRBV30	TRBJ2-2	CAWSAQRSALFF
TRBV19	TRBJ2-2	CASWRTGKLFF
TRBV6-2/TRBV6-3	TRBJ1-4	CASSHHRGLREKLFF
TRBV6-2/TRBV6-3	TRBJ2-2	CASSGKTRLLTGELFF
TRBV11-2	TRBJ1-1	CASSLDRMGLRNTEAFF
TRBV13	TRBJ2-5	CASRPTGTPHQETQYF
TRBV28	TRBJ2-7	CASKRGNYEQYF
TRBV5-1	TRBJ2-2	CASSPGTSEVGELFF
TRBV5-1	TRBJ2-7	CASTGSNPSYEQYF
TRBV7-9	TRBJ2-5	CASSRDSTETQYF
TRBV18	TRBJ2-5	CASSPMLAGQETQYF
TRBV20-1	TRBJ2-7	CSARDINEQYF
TRBV6-1	TRBJ1-6	CASSEVSTTPLHF
TRBV29-1	TRBJ2-2	CSGTGTGTGELFF
TRBV20-1	TRBJ2-3	CSARAGGHTQYF
TRBV6-1	TRBJ2-1	CASNPTTRGLGANEQFF
TRBV7-6	TRBJ2-7	CASSAGASGTTYEQYF
TRBV20-1	TRBJ1-6	CSARRQGLYSPLHF
TRBV7-9	TRBJ2-7	CASSPPTGAYEQYF
TRBV6-9	TRBJ2-7	CASSYSRGGGEQYF
TRBV18	TRBJ2-2	CASSPRRSDPGELFF
TRBV19	TRBJ1-1	CASNTPTIEAFF
TRBV30	TRBJ2-7	CAWSSGDGYEQYF